This TCR beta chain comes out of a study of T cell changes during pregnancy in multiple sclerosis. Only in-frame clones appear in the TCRdb table, and some are missing; sequencing was by immunoSEQ multiplex PCR. The sample has roughly 40,000 clones, more than 85% seen once. The sequenced sample was CD8+ T cells from peripheral blood mononuclear cells, obtained before pregnancy. This TCR came from a female donor with multiple sclerosis, enrolled in a pregnancy study.

The CDR3 loop reads CASSLGTSSRNNEQFF. Written as DNA, the CDR3 is TGCGCCAGCAGCTTGGGGACTAGCAGTCGGAACAATGAGCAGTTCTTC. This chain links TRBV5-1 with TRBJ2-1, with 8 nucleotides matching TRBD2. The CDR3 loop spans 16 amino acids. Germline assignment: CDR1 SGHRS and CDR2 YFSETQ. The ends lost 0 bases at V and 5 bases at J; junction bases unmatched: 7.